These 5 T cell receptor beta chains originate from one sample sequenced in a study of blood T cell repertoires in COVID-19. Measured with immunoSEQ multiplex PCR; TCRdb has only the in-frame clones, and not every one. The sample records some 530,000 clones, around nine tenths being singletons. Input material: PBMCs or T cells enriched from blood (not recorded which). These receptors all stem from a woman aged 55-69 years who had recovered from COVID-19.

The chain recombines TRBV2 with TRBJ1-1, with D perhaps TRBD1 (5 bases). Germline CDR1 and CDR2: SNHLY and FYNNEI. The CDR3 covers 14 residues. With 4 bases removed from V and 4 bases from J, the gap between germline ends came to 13 bases. CDR3 bases: TGTGCCAGCAGTGGCGACAGTACCGCCACTGAAGCTTTCTTT. Encoded protein: CASSGDSTATEAFF.

V usage is TRBV24-1 and J usage is TRBJ2-1; D possibly corresponds to TRBD2 (7 bases). CDR3 length equals 15 residues. Trimming cost V 5 bases and J 8 bases, with 18 bases left between them. Germline CDR1 and CDR2: KGHDR and SFDVKD. The CDR3 DNA reads TGTGCCACCAGTGGGGGGGGGCTTCGGAGGGATGAGCAGTTCTTC. This sequence encodes CATSGGGLRRDEQFF.

The V and J genes are TRBV27 and TRBJ2-7; 8 bases agree with TRBD1. From germline, CDR1 is MNHEY and CDR2 SMNVEV (reference sequence). The CDR3 runs to 15 residues. Losses at the gene ends were 1 base for V and 0 bases for J; bases not matched to a gene: 2. CDR3: CASSLLGQDSYEQYF. The CDR3 coding sequence is TGTGCCAGCAGTTTATTGGGACAGGACTCCTACGAGCAGTACTTC.

The chain links TRBV4-1 to TRBJ2-2, with 12 bases that match TRBD2. The CDR3 runs 19 residues. Per germline, CDR1 MGHRA and CDR2 YSYEKL. The V segment lost 0 bases and the J segment 0 bases; nucleotides outside the gene matches: 5. CDR3 bases: TGCGCCAGCAGCCAAGAACCTAGCGGGGGGGCCTCGAACACCGGGGAGCTGTTTTTT. Its translation: CASSQEPSGGASNTGELFF.

This clone was detected once. The chain combines TRBV5-1 with TRBJ1-5, with 11 bases fitting TRBD1. The CDR3 contains 15 residues. The germline gives CDR1 SGHRS, CDR2 YFSETQ. The ends lost 4 bases at V and 5 bases at J; junction bases unmatched: 5. The CDR3 nucleotides are TGCGCCAGCAGCGCCGGGACAGGGGGTGATCAGCCCCAGCATTTT. Its protein is CASSAGTGGDQPQHF.